A selection of T cell receptor beta chains follows, all from one sample in a study of blood T cell repertoires in COVID-19. The table came from immunoSEQ multiplex PCR; TCRdb's copy has only in-frame clones and leaves some out. The table includes 150,000 to 200,000 clones, around 80% detected once. Material for sequencing was peripheral blood. The origin of the receptors is a woman of 80 years or more with acute or convalescent COVID-19. CDR3s include the opening cysteine and the closing phenylalanine or tryptophan. The D gene is left open where the match is weak. Rows may omit the clone size; those that give it use once, few, many or a size class.

cdr3_length: 15
v_call: TRBV18
d_call: TRBD1
clone_size: once
j_call: TRBJ2-7
cdr3_aa: CASSPLRDRGYEQYF
cdr3_nt: TGTGCCAGCTCACCCCTCCGGGACAGGGGCTACGAGCAGTACTTC

cdr3_length: 14
v_call: TRBV6-5
d_call: TRBD2
clone_size: NA
j_call: TRBJ2-1
cdr3_aa: CASSKGLAGIEQFF
cdr3_nt: TGTGCCAGCAGTAAGGGACTAGCGGGAATTGAGCAGTTCTTC

cdr3_length: 14
v_call: TRBV11-3
d_call: NA
clone_size: NA
j_call: TRBJ2-1
cdr3_aa: CASSLEGASTEQFF
cdr3_nt: TGTGCCAGCAGCTTAGAGGGGGCCAGCACTGAGCAGTTCTTC

cdr3_length: 13
v_call: TRBV11-3
d_call: TRBD1
clone_size: few
j_call: TRBJ2-2
cdr3_aa: CASRSRQGGELFF
cdr3_nt: TGTGCCAGCAGATCTAGACAGGGCGGGGAGCTGTTTTTT

cdr3_length: 14
v_call: TRBV19
d_call: NA
clone_size: NA
j_call: TRBJ2-6
cdr3_aa: CATSLSSGANVLTF
cdr3_nt: TGTGCCACCAGTCTCTCCTCTGGGGCCAACGTCCTGACTTTC

cdr3_length: 15
v_call: TRBV6-5
d_call: NA
clone_size: NA
j_call: TRBJ1-4
cdr3_aa: CASSQPGGLNEKLFF
cdr3_nt: TGTGCCAGCAGCCAACCGGGGGGCCTTAATGAAAAACTGTTTTTT

cdr3_length: 13
v_call: TRBV7-9
d_call: NA
clone_size: NA
j_call: TRBJ1-1
cdr3_aa: CASSPTRGGEAFF
cdr3_nt: TGTGCCAGCAGCCCGACCCGGGGGGGGGAAGCTTTCTTT

cdr3_length: 16
v_call: TRBV27
d_call: TRBD1
clone_size: NA
j_call: TRBJ2-1
cdr3_aa: CASNPLTGTRYNEQFF
cdr3_nt: TGTGCCAGCAACCCACTGACAGGGACCCGTTACAATGAGCAGTTCTTC

cdr3_length: 15
v_call: TRBV5-1
d_call: NA
clone_size: NA
j_call: TRBJ2-1
cdr3_aa: CASRGGGSSYNEQFF
cdr3_nt: TGCGCCAGCAGGGGCGGAGGGAGCTCCTACAATGAGCAGTTCTTC

cdr3_length: 15
v_call: TRBV30
d_call: NA
clone_size: NA
j_call: TRBJ1-5
cdr3_aa: CALTVGRTSGQPQHF
cdr3_nt: TGTGCGCTTACGGTGGGGCGGACATCAGGGCAGCCCCAGCATTTT

cdr3_length: 17
v_call: TRBV14
d_call: TRBD1
clone_size: NA
j_call: TRBJ2-2
cdr3_aa: CASSPLDRGLNTGELFF
cdr3_nt: TGTGCCAGCAGCCCTCTGGACAGGGGGCTTAACACCGGGGAGCTGTTTTTT

cdr3_length: 13
v_call: TRBV7-2
d_call: TRBD1
clone_size: NA
j_call: TRBJ2-7
cdr3_aa: CASSLQGAYEQYF
cdr3_nt: TGTGCCAGCAGCTTACAGGGGGCCTACGAGCAGTACTTC

cdr3_length: 13
v_call: TRBV28
d_call: NA
clone_size: NA
j_call: TRBJ1-5
cdr3_aa: CASSFKGGQPQHF
cdr3_nt: TGTGCCAGCAGTTTCAAAGGAGGGCAGCCCCAGCATTTT

cdr3_length: 13
v_call: TRBV11-2
d_call: NA
clone_size: NA
j_call: TRBJ2-7
cdr3_aa: CASSQGLSYEQYF
cdr3_nt: TGTGCCAGCAGCCAGGGACTGAGCTACGAGCAGTACTTC

cdr3_length: 20
v_call: TRBV19
d_call: NA
clone_size: NA
j_call: TRBJ2-4
cdr3_aa: CASSIRAGATAEKTKNIQYF
cdr3_nt: TGTGCCAGTAGTATAAGGGCAGGGGCTACAGCTGAGAAAACCAAAAACATTCAGTACTTC

cdr3_length: 15
v_call: TRBV5-8
d_call: TRBD1
clone_size: NA
j_call: TRBJ1-4
cdr3_aa: CASSAGDSPNEKLFF
cdr3_nt: TGTGCCAGCAGCGCCGGGGACAGCCCTAATGAAAAACTGTTTTTT

cdr3_length: 13
v_call: TRBV5-4
d_call: NA
clone_size: NA
j_call: TRBJ1-1
cdr3_aa: CASSLDRNTEAFF
cdr3_nt: TGTGCCAGCAGCTTGGACAGGAACACTGAAGCTTTCTTT

cdr3_length: 18
v_call: TRBV5-6
d_call: TRBD1
clone_size: NA
j_call: TRBJ2-5
cdr3_aa: CASSPIQTGARSQETQYF
cdr3_nt: TGTGCCAGCAGCCCAATACAGACAGGGGCGAGGAGCCAAGAGACCCAGTACTTC

cdr3_length: 13
v_call: TRBV6-6
d_call: NA
clone_size: NA
j_call: TRBJ2-7
cdr3_aa: CASSYERRNEQYF
cdr3_nt: TGTGCCAGCAGTTACGAGCGGCGGAACGAGCAGTACTTC

cdr3_length: 13
v_call: TRBV19
d_call: NA
clone_size: NA
j_call: TRBJ1-2
cdr3_aa: CASSPGGREGYTF
cdr3_nt: TGTGCCAGTAGTCCCGGAGGGAGGGAGGGCTACACCTTC

cdr3_length: 16
v_call: TRBV7-2
d_call: NA
clone_size: NA
j_call: TRBJ2-3
cdr3_aa: CASSYRPGLLTDTQYF
cdr3_nt: TGTGCCAGCAGTTATCGACCAGGTCTACTCACAGATACGCAGTATTTT

cdr3_length: 14
v_call: TRBV13
d_call: NA
clone_size: NA
j_call: TRBJ2-7
cdr3_aa: CASSLASGTHEQYF
cdr3_nt: TGTGCCAGCAGCTTAGCTTCAGGTACCCACGAGCAGTACTTC

cdr3_length: 16
v_call: TRBV11-2
d_call: NA
clone_size: NA
j_call: TRBJ2-1
cdr3_aa: CASSLMSGRVIVEQFF
cdr3_nt: TGTGCCAGCAGCTTAATGAGCGGTAGGGTCATAGTTGAGCAGTTCTTC

cdr3_length: 13
v_call: TRBV29-1
d_call: TRBD1
clone_size: NA
j_call: TRBJ2-7
cdr3_aa: CSALRDRTGEQYF
cdr3_nt: TGCAGCGCCCTCCGGGACAGGACGGGTGAGCAGTACTTC

cdr3_length: 15
v_call: TRBV25-1
d_call: NA
clone_size: NA
j_call: TRBJ2-5
cdr3_aa: CASSEWKQDIEVQYF
cdr3_nt: TGTGCCAGCAGTGAATGGAAGCAGGACATTGAGGTCCAGTACTTC

cdr3_length: 13
v_call: TRBV19
d_call: NA
clone_size: few
j_call: TRBJ2-3
cdr3_aa: CASSMARADTQYF
cdr3_nt: TGTGCCAGTAGTATGGCGAGGGCAGATACGCAGTATTTT

cdr3_length: 17
v_call: TRBV1
d_call: NA
clone_size: NA
j_call: TRBJ1-4
cdr3_aa: CTSSLNFWTGENEKLFF
cdr3_nt: TGCACCAGCAGCCTAAATTTCTGGACAGGAGAGAATGAAAAACTGTTTTTT

cdr3_length: 14
v_call: TRBV25-1
d_call: NA
clone_size: once
j_call: TRBJ2-7
cdr3_aa: CASSEFENSYEQYF
cdr3_nt: TGTGCCAGCAGTGAATTTGAGAACAGCTACGAGCAGTACTTC

cdr3_length: 14
v_call: TRBV9
d_call: TRBD2
clone_size: NA
j_call: TRBJ2-7
cdr3_aa: CASSETSGPYEQYF
cdr3_nt: TGTGCCAGCAGCGAGACTAGCGGCCCCTACGAGCAGTACTTC

cdr3_length: 14
v_call: TRBV7-8
d_call: NA
clone_size: NA
j_call: TRBJ2-7
cdr3_aa: CASSLVGKFYEQYF
cdr3_nt: TGTGCCAGCAGCTTAGTGGGCAAGTTCTACGAGCAGTACTTC

cdr3_length: 13
v_call: TRBV3-1/TRBV3-2
d_call: NA
clone_size: NA
j_call: TRBJ2-1
cdr3_aa: CASSQMRLGEQFF
cdr3_nt: TGTGCCAGCAGCCAAATGCGACTCGGTGAGCAGTTCTTC

cdr3_length: 12
v_call: TRBV24-1
d_call: NA
clone_size: NA
j_call: TRBJ1-5
cdr3_aa: CAVAEGNQPQHF
cdr3_nt: TGTGCCGTCGCGGAGGGGAATCAGCCCCAGCATTTT

cdr3_length: 14
v_call: TRBV5-1
d_call: NA
clone_size: once
j_call: TRBJ1-1
cdr3_aa: CASSYQGRDTEAFF
cdr3_nt: TGCGCCAGCAGCTATCAGGGGAGGGACACTGAAGCTTTCTTT

cdr3_length: 19
v_call: TRBV6-2/TRBV6-3
d_call: TRBD2
clone_size: NA
j_call: TRBJ2-7
cdr3_aa: CASSYEWGASGRMSYEQYF
cdr3_nt: TGTGCCAGCAGTTACGAGTGGGGCGCTAGCGGGAGAATGAGCTACGAGCAGTACTTC

cdr3_length: 13
v_call: TRBV15
d_call: TRBD1
clone_size: NA
j_call: TRBJ2-7
cdr3_aa: CATSSFDRGEQYF
cdr3_nt: TGTGCCACCAGCAGCTTTGACAGGGGCGAGCAGTACTTC

cdr3_length: 14
v_call: TRBV3-1/TRBV3-2
d_call: NA
clone_size: NA
j_call: TRBJ1-2
cdr3_aa: CASSQGGASGGYTF
cdr3_nt: TGTGCCAGCAGCCAAGGTGGGGCCTCCGGGGGCTACACCTTC

cdr3_length: 16
v_call: TRBV19
d_call: TRBD1
clone_size: NA
j_call: TRBJ2-1
cdr3_aa: CASRTGGSGSYNEQFF
cdr3_nt: TGTGCCAGTAGAACAGGGGGTTCAGGCTCCTACAATGAGCAGTTCTTC

cdr3_length: 13
v_call: TRBV29-1
d_call: TRBD2
clone_size: NA
j_call: TRBJ2-1
cdr3_aa: CSVASGRVNEQFF
cdr3_nt: TGCAGCGTGGCTAGCGGGCGGGTAAATGAGCAGTTCTTC

cdr3_length: 13
v_call: TRBV2
d_call: NA
clone_size: NA
j_call: TRBJ1-4
cdr3_aa: CASSARVGEKLFF
cdr3_nt: TGTGCCAGCAGTGCCAGGGTCGGAGAAAAACTGTTTTTT